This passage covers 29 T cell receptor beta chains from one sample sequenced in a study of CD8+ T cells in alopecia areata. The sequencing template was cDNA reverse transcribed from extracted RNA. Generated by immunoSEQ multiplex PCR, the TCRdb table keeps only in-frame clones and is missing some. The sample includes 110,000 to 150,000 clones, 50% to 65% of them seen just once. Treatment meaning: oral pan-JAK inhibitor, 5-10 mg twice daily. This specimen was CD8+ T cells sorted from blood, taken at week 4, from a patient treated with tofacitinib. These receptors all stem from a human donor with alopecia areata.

The DNA for the CDR3 is TGTGCCAGCAGTTACTCAGAAGGGTCTGGGGCTTTCTTT. It codes for CASSYSEGSGAFF. The chain uses TRBV6-5 and TRBJ1-1; D uncertain. This CDR3 has 13 residues. Germline-derived CDR1 and CDR2 are MNHEY and SVGAGI. V gave up 0 bases and J gave up 11 bases, with 13 bases separating them.

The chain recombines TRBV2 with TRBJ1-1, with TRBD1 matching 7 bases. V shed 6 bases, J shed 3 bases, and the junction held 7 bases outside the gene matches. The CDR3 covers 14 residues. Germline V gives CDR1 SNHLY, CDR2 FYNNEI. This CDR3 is CASSPGQEDTEAFF. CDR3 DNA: TGTGCCAGCAGCCCTGGACAGGAAGACACTGAAGCTTTCTTT.

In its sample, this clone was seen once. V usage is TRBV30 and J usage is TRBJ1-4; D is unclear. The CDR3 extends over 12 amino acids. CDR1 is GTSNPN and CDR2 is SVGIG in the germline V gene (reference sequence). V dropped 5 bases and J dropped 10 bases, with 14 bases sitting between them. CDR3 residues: CAWEPGPGKLFF. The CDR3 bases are TGTGCCTGGGAACCGGGCCCGGGAAAACTGTTTTTT.

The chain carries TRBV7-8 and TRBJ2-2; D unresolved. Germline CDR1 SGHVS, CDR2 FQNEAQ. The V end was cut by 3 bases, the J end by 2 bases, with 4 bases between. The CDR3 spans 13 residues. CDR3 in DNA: TGTGCCAGCAGCTTTTTAAACACCGGGGAGCTGTTTTTT. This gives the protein CASSFLNTGELFF. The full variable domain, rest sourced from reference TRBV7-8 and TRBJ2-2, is GAGVSQSPRYKVAKRGQDVALRCDPISGHVSLFWYQQALGQGPEFLTYFQNEAQLDKSGLPSDRFFAERPEGSVSTLKIQRTQQEDSAVYLCASSFLNTGELFFGEGSRLTVL.

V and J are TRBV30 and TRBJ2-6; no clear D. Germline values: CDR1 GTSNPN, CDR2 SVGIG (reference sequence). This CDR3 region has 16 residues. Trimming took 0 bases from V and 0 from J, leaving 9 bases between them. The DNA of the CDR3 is TGTGCCTGGAGTGTACCGCCCGTCTCTGGGGCCAACGTCCTGACTTTC. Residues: CAWSVPPVSGANVLTF.

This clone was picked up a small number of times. The CDR3 bases are TGTGCCAGCAGATGGGGGGAAGATACGCAGTATTTT. Protein sequence: CASRWGEDTQYF. The V and J genes are TRBV7-9 and TRBJ2-3; D perhaps matches TRBD2 (6 bases). Germline CDR1 SEHNR, CDR2 FQNEAQ (reference sequence). Trimming pared 6 bases from V and 5 bases from J, leaving 9 bases between. The CDR3 length is 12 residues.

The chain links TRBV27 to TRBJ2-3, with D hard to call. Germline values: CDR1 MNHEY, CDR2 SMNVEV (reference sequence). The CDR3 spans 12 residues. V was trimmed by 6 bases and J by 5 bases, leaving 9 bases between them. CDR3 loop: CASSPTQDTQYF. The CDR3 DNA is TGTGCCAGCAGCCCCACACAAGATACGCAGTATTTT.

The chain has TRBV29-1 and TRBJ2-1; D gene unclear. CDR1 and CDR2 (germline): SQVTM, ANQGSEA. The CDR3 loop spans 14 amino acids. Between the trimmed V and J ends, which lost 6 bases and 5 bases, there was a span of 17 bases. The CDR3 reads CSVEDPPSDNEQFF. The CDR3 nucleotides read TGCAGCGTAGAGGACCCGCCAAGTGACAATGAGCAGTTCTTC.

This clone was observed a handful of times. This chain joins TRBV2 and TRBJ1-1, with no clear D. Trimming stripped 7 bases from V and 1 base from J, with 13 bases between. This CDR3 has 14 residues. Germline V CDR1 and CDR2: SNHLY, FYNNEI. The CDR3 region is CASTLEPKNTEAFF. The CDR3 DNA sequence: TGTGCCAGCACTTTAGAGCCCAAGAACACTGAAGCTTTCTTT. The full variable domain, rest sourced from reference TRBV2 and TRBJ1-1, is EPEVTQTPSHQVTQMGQEVILRCVPISNHLYFYWYRQILGQKVEFLVSFYNNEISEKSEIFDDQFSVERPDGSNFTLKIRSTKLEDSAMYFCASTLEPKNTEAFFGQGTRLTVV.

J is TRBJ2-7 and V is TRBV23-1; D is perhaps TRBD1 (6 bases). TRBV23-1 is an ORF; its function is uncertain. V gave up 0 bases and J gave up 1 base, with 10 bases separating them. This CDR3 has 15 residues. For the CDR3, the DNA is TGCGCCAGCAGTCAATCCCGGGACATATCCTACGAGCAGTACTTC. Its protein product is CASSQSRDISYEQYF.

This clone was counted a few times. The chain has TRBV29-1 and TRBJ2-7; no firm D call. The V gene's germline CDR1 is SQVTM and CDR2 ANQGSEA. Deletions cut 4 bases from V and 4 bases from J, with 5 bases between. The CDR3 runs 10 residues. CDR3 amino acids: CSVVSYEQYF. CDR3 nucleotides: TGCAGCGTTGTCAGTTACGAGCAGTACTTC.

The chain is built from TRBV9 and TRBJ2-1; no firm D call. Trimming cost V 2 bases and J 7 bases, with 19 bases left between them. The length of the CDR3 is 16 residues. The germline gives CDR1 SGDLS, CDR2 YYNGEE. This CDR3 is CASSVNVRQPENEQFF. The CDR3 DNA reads TGTGCCAGCAGCGTTAATGTCCGGCAGCCTGAGAATGAGCAGTTCTTC.

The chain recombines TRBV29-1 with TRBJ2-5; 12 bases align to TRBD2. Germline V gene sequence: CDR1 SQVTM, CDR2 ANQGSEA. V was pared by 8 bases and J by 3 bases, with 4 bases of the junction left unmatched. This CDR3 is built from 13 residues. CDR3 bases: TGCAGCCTTTGGACTAGCGGGGAAGAGACCCAGTACTTC. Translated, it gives CSLWTSGEETQYF.

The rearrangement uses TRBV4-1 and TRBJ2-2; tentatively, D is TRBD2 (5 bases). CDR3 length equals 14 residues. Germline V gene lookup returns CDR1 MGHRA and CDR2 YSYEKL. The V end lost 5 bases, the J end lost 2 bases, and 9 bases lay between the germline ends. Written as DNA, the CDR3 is TGCGCCAGCAGCTTCGGAGGAAACACCGGGGAGCTGTTTTTT. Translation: CASSFGGNTGELFF.

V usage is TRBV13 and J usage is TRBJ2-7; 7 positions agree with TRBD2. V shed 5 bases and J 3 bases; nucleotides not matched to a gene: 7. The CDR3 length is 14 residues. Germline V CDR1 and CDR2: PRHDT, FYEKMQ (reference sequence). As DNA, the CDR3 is TGTGCCAGCAGCCCGACGACTAGCATCTACGAGCAGTACTTC. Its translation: CASSPTTSIYEQYF.

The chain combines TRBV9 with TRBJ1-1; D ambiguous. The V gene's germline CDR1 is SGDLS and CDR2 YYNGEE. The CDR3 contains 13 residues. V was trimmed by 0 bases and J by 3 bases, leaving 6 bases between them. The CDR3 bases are TGTGCCAGCAGCGTAGCGGAGTACACTGAAGCTTTCTTT. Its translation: CASSVAEYTEAFF.

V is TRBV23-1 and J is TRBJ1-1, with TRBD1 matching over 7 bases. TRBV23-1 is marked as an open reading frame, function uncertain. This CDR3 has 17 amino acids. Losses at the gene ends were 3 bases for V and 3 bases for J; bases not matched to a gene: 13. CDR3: CASSHTDRPGFYTEAFF. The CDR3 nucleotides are TGCGCCAGCAGTCACACGGACAGGCCCGGATTCTACACTGAAGCTTTCTTT.

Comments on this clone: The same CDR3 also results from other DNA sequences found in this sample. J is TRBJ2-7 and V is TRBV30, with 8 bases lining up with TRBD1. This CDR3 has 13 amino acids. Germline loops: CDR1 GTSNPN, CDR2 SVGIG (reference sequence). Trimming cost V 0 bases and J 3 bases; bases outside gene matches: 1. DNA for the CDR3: TGTGCCTGGAGTGTAGGACAGGGCTACGAGCAGTACTTC. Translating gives CAWSVGQGYEQYF.

For the CDR3, the DNA is TGTGCCAGCAGCTCAACCAGGGACGACTATGGCTACACCTTC. Translated: CASSSTRDDYGYTF. V and J are TRBV5-6 and TRBJ1-2; D may be TRBD1 (5 bases). Germline loops: CDR1 SGHDT, CDR2 YYEEEE. Trimming shortened V by 3 bases and J by 3 bases, and 12 bases separated the two germline ends. The CDR3 is made up of 14 amino acids.

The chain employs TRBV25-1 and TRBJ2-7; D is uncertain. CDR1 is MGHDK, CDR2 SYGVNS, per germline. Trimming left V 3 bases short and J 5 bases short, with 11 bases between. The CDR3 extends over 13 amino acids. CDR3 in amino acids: CASSDDLFDEQYF. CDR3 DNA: TGTGCCAGCAGTGACGATTTATTCGACGAGCAGTACTTC.

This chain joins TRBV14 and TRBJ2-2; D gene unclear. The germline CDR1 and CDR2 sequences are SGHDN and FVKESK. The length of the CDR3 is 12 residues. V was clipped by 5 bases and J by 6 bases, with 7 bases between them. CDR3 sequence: CASSRDPGELFF. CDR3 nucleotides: TGTGCCAGCAGCAGGGATCCCGGGGAGCTGTTTTTT.

CDR3 in amino acids: CATSRDIAQRSEKLFF. Here the CDR3 DNA reads TGTGCCACCAGCAGAGATATCGCACAGAGGTCTGAAAAACTGTTTTTT. The chain employs TRBV15 and TRBJ1-4; D is unclear. The CDR3 has 16 residues. The ends were cut back, 0 bases at V and 7 bases at J, with 15 bases in the middle. CDR1 and CDR2 (germline): LNHNV, YYDKDF (reference sequence). Together with reference TRBV15 and TRBJ1-4, the CDR3 gives the full variable domain: DAMVIQNPRYQVTQFGKPVTLSCSQTLNHNVMYWYQQKSSQAPKLLFHYYDKDFNNEADTPDNFQSRRPNTSFCFLDIRSPGLGDTAMYLCATSRDIAQRSEKLFFGSGTQLSVL.

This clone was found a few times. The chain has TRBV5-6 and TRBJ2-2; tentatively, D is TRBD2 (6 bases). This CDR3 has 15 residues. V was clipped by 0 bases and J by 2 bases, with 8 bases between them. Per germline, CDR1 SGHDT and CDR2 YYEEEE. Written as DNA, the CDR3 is TGTGCCAGCAGCTTGGGGAGGGTCAACACCGGGGAGCTGTTTTTT. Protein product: CASSLGRVNTGELFF.

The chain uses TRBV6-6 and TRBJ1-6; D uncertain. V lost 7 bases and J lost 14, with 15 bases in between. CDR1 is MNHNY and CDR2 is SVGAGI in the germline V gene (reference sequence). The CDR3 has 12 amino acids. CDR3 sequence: CASISPFLTLHF. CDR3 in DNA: TGTGCCAGCATTAGTCCCTTCTTGACCCTCCACTTT.

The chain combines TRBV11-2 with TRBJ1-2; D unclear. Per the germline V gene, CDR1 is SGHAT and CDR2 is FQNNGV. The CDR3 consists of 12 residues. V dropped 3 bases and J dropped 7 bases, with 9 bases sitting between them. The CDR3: CASSFSQGGYTF. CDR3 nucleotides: TGTGCCAGCAGCTTTTCCCAAGGTGGCTACACCTTC.

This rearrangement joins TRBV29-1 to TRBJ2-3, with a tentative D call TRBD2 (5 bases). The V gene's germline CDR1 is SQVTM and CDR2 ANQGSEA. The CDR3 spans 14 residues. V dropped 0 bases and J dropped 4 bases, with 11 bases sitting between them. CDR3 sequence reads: CSVEDPGNADTQYF. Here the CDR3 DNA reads TGCAGCGTTGAAGATCCGGGGAATGCAGATACGCAGTATTTT.

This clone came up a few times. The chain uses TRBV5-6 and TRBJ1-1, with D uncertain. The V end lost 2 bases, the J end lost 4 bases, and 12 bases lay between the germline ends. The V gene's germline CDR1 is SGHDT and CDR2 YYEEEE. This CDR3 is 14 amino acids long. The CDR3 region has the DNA TGTGCCAGCAGCTTAGGTGGGTACCTCACTGAAGCTTTCTTT. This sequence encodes CASSLGGYLTEAFF.

DNA for the CDR3: TGTGCCTGGAGATCTGACCGAGACGGGGAGCTGTTTTTT. Its protein is CAWRSDRDGELFF. The chain combines TRBV30 with TRBJ2-2; D gene ambiguous. The ends were cut back, 3 bases at V and 7 bases at J, with 12 bases in the middle. The CDR3 covers 13 residues. Germline loops: CDR1 GTSNPN, CDR2 SVGIG (reference sequence).

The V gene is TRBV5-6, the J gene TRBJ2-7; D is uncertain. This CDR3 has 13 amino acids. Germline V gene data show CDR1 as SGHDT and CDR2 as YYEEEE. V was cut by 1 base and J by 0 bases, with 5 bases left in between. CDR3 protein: CASSLTVSYEQYF. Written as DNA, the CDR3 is TGTGCCAGCAGCTTGACAGTCTCCTACGAGCAGTACTTC.